This TCR beta chain came from a study of cytomegalovirus exposure and HLA in healthy donors. Broader study findings: Overall, 164 TCR beta chains were annotated as cytomegalovirus-associated. Subsequent analysis revealed that first-cohort TCR clusters tended to co-occur in the roughly 120 validation repertoires.

The table came from immunoSEQ multiplex PCR; TCRdb's copy has only in-frame clones and leaves some out. The sample includes hundreds of thousands of clones, about 90% of them seen just once. About this clone itself: Antigen specificity is unknown.

V shed 2 bases, J shed 6 bases, and the junction held 13 bases outside the gene matches. This CDR3 spans 17 amino acids. Germline CDR1 SGHVS, CDR2 FQNEAQ. V is TRBV7-8 and J is TRBJ2-1; 7 bases match TRBD2. The sequencing input was PBMCs. This TCR came from a woman in her twenties or thirties in good health and CMV-seropositive. The CDR3 sequence: CASSLWAGGRRGNEQFF. The CDR3 coding sequence is TGTGCCAGCAGCTTATGGGCTGGCGGGAGAAGGGGCAATGAGCAGTTCTTC. Filled out from reference TRBV7-8 and TRBJ2-1, the complete variable domain reads GAGVSQSPRYKVAKRGQDVALRCDPISGHVSLFWYQQALGQGPEFLTYFQNEAQLDKSGLPSDRFFAERPEGSVSTLKIQRTQQEDSAVYLCASSLWAGGRRGNEQFFGPGTRLTVL.